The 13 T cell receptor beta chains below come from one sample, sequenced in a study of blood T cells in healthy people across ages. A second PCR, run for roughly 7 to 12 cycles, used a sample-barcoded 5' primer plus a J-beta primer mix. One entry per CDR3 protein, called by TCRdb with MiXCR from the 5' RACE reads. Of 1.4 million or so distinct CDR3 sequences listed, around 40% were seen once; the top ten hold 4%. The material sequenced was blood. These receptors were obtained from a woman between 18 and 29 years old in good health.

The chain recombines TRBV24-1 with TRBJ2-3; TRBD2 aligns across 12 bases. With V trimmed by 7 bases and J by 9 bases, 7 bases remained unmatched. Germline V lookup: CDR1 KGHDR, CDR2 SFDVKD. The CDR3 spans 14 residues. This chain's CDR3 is CATSLAGGQSTQYF. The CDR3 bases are TGTGCCACCAGCCTAGCGGGGGGGCAAAGCACGCAGTATTTT.

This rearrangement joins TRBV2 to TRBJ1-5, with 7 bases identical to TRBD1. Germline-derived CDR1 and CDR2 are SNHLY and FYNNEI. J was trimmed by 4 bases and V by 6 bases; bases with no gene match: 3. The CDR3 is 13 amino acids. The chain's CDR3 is CASRAQGNQPQHF. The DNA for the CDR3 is TGTGCCAGCAGAGCACAGGGGAATCAGCCCCAGCATTTT. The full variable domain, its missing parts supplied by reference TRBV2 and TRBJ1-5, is EPEVTQTPSHQVTQMGQEVILRCVPISNHLYFYWYRQILGQKVEFLVSFYNNEISEKSEIFDDQFSVERPDGSNFTLKIRSTKLEDSAMYFCASRAQGNQPQHFGDGTRLSIL.

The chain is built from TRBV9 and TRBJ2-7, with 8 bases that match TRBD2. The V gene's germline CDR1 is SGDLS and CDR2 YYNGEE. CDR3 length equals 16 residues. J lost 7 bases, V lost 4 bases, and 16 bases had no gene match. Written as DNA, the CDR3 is TGTGCCAGCAGCCAAGCCGGGACTAGACCCTACAATGAGCAGTACTTC. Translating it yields CASSQAGTRPYNEQYF.

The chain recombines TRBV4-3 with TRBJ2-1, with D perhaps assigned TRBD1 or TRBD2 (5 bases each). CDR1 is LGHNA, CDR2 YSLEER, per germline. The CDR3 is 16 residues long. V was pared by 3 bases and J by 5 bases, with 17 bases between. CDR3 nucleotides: TGCGCCAGCAGCCAGTTCGGGGCTGCGGTGAACAATGAGCAGTTCTTC. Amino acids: CASSQFGAAVNNEQFF.

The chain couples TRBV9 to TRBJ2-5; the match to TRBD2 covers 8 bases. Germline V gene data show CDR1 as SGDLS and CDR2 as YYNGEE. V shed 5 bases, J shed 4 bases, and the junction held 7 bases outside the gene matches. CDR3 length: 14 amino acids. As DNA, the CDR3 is TGTGCCAGCAGTATCAGGGGACTAGGAGAGACCCAGTACTTC. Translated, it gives CASSIRGLGETQYF.

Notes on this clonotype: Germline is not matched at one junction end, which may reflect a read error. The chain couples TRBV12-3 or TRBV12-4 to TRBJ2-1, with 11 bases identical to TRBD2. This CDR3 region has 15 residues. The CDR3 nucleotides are TGTGCCAGCAGTCTAGCGGGGGGAACCACCTTTGAGCAGTTCTTC. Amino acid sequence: CASSLAGGTTFEQFF.

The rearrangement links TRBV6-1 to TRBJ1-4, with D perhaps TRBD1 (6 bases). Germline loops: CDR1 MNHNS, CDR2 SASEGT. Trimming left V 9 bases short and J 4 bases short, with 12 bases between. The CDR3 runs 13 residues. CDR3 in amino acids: CASAGALNEKLFF. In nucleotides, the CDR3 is TGTGCCAGTGCAGGGGCGCTTAATGAAAAACTGTTTTTT.

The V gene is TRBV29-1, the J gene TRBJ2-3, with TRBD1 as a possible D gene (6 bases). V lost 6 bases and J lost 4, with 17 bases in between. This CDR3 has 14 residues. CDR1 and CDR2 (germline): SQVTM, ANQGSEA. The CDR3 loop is CSVDPGVSSDTQYF. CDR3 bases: TGCAGCGTAGATCCAGGGGTCTCGTCAGATACGCAGTATTTT.

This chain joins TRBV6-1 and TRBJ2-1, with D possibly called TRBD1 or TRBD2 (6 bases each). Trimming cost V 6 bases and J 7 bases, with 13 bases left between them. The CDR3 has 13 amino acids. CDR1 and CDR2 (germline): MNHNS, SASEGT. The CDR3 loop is CASRFTGRNEQFF. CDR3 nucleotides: TGTGCCAGCAGGTTTACAGGGAGGAATGAGCAGTTCTTC.

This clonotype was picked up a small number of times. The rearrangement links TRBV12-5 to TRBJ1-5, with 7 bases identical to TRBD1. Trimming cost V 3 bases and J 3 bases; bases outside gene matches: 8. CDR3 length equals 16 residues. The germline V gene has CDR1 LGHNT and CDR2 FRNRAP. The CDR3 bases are TGTGCTAGTGGTTTCCGGGCAGGGGGAGTCAATCAGCCCCAGCATTTT. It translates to CASGFRAGGVNQPQHF.

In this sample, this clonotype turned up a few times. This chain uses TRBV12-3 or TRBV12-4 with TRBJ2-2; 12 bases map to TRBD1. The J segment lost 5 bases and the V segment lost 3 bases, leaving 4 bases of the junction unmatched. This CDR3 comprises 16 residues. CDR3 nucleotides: TGTGCCAGCAGTTTCCGGGACAGGGGGCATACCGGGGAGCTGTTTTTT. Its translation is CASSFRDRGHTGELFF.

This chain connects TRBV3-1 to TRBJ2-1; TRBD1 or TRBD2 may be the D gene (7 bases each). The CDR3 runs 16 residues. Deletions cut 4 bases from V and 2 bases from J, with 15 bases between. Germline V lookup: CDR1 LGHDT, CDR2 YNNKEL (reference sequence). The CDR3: CASSPPQGGAYNEQFF. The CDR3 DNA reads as TGTGCCAGCAGCCCCCCTCAGGGGGGGGCCTACAATGAGCAGTTCTTC.

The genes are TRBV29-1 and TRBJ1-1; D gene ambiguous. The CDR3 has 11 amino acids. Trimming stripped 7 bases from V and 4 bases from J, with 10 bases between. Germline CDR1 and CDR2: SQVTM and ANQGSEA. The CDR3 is CSGLRPTEAFF. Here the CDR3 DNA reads TGCAGCGGTTTACGGCCCACTGAAGCTTTCTTT.